This TCR beta chain originates from a study of T cells expressing NK-cell markers. From the 5' RACE reads, TCRdb lists one entry per CDR3 protein and no DNA. In total, the table holds fewer than 300,000 distinct CDR3 sequences. The CDR3 spans 17 residues. Per the germline V gene, CDR1 is MNHEY and CDR2 is SVGAGI. The origin of this receptor is a woman aged 18 to 75 in good health. Sequences were obtained from blood T cells: a sorted CD56 or NKG2C T cell subset, CD4+ or CD8+ T cells, or bulk PBMC T cells (not recorded which). The rearrangement joins TRBV6-5 to TRBJ2-4; TCRdb picks TRBD2, but there is no DNA to check that call. The CDR3 here is CASSYSGQRGGKNIQYF.